This TCR beta chain stems from a study of STAT3 mutations in large granular lymphocyte leukemia. Study conclusions and caveats: Every T-cell large granular lymphocyte leukemia patient had at least one immunodominant TCR beta clonotype. Persisting codominant clonotypes may have hidden a small pathogenic clone.

The CDR3 extends over 14 amino acids. Germline assignment: CDR1 SEHNR and CDR2 FQNEAQ (reference sequence). V was shortened by 1 base and J by 8 bases, with 14 bases between the two germline ends. Profiling relied on immunoSEQ multiplex PCR, and the TCRdb table lists in-frame clones only, not all of them. Seen here are 25,000 to 30,000 clones, roughly 80% observed once, and the top ten hold 30%. Comments on this clone: Its antigen is as yet unknown.

The V call is TRBV7-9, the J call TRBJ1-2; possibly TRBD1 for D (5 bases). Material for sequencing was peripheral blood mononuclear cells. This TCR came from a woman aged 45-65 years with T-cell large granular lymphocyte leukemia. Some clones in this sample may be carry-over from other donors' samples. CDR3 loop: CASSLEGAFRGYTF. The CDR3 DNA is TGTGCCAGCAGCTTAGAAGGGGCCTTTCGAGGCTACACCTTC.